One and the same sample provided the 12 T cell receptor beta chains below, sequenced in a study of T cell changes during pregnancy in multiple sclerosis. Sequencing was performed with immunoSEQ multiplex PCR; in TCRdb, only in-frame clones are kept and a portion is missing. The table lists about 27,000 clones, approximately 91% of them singletons. The sequenced sample was CD8+ T cells from peripheral blood mononuclear cells, obtained in the second trimester of pregnancy. The receptors were sampled from a female donor with multiple sclerosis, enrolled in a pregnancy study.

The chain links TRBV5-8 to TRBJ2-1; TRBD2 agrees at 12 bases. J lost 7 bases, V lost 6 bases, and 8 bases had no gene match. CDR3 length: 15 residues. The germline V gene encodes CDR1 SGHTS and CDR2 YDEGEE. The CDR3 is CASNTASGGVNEQFF. The CDR3 DNA is TGTGCCAGCAACACCGCTAGCGGGGGGGTTAATGAGCAGTTCTTC.

The rearrangement joins TRBV6-1 to TRBJ2-7; TRBD1 aligns across 9 bases. V trimming: 5 bases; J trimming: 4 bases; junction bases outside the gene matches: 9. Germline lookup yields CDR1 MNHNS and CDR2 SASEGT. This CDR3 spans 15 amino acids. CDR3 bases: TGTGCCAGCAGTCCAGGGACAGGGACGGCTTACGAGCAGTACTTC. It translates to CASSPGTGTAYEQYF.

The genes are TRBV2 and TRBJ2-3; 11 bases match TRBD1. The V gene's germline CDR1 is SNHLY and CDR2 FYNNEI. Losses at the gene ends were 6 bases for V and 4 bases for J; bases not matched to a gene: 9. The CDR3 length is 16 residues. CDR3 residues: CASRTLPGQGADTQYF. In DNA form, the CDR3 reads TGTGCCAGCAGAACTCTTCCGGGACAGGGGGCAGATACGCAGTATTTT. Using reference TRBV2 and TRBJ2-3 for the parts outside the CDR3, the full variable domain is EPEVTQTPSHQVTQMGQEVILRCVPISNHLYFYWYRQILGQKVEFLVSFYNNEISEKSEIFDDQFSVERPDGSNFTLKIRSTKLEDSAMYFCASRTLPGQGADTQYFGPGTRLTVL.

This chain connects TRBV7-3 to TRBJ2-3, with 13 nucleotides matching TRBD2. The CDR3 spans 20 residues. Germline trimming cut 0 bases from V and 3 bases from J; bases unmatched to any gene: 12. The germline V gene encodes CDR1 SGHTA and CDR2 FQGTGA. DNA for the CDR3: TGTGCCAGCAGCTTAACCCCATTGGGTACTAGCGGGGGGGGAACAGATACGCAGTATTTT. This sequence encodes CASSLTPLGTSGGGTDTQYF.

The chain is built from TRBV7-9 and TRBJ1-2; TRBD1 matches 9 bases. The V gene end was trimmed by 5 bases and the J gene end by 4 bases; junction bases not matched to a gene: 5. The CDR3 is 14 residues long. CDR1 is SEHNR, CDR2 FQNEAQ, per germline (reference sequence). The CDR3 loop is CASSQPGQGYGYTF. CDR3 coding DNA: TGTGCCAGCAGCCAACCGGGACAGGGCTATGGCTACACCTTC.

In this sample, this clone turned up once. The V call is TRBV7-9, the J call TRBJ2-1; TRBD1 might be the D (6 bases). V dropped 3 bases and J dropped 7 bases, with 10 bases sitting between them. The germline gives CDR1 SEHNR, CDR2 FQNEAQ (reference sequence). The CDR3 covers 13 residues. Written as DNA, the CDR3 is TGTGCCAGCAGCTTCCCAGGGGAGAATGAGCAGTTCTTC. It encodes CASSFPGENEQFF.

The J gene is TRBJ2-5, the V gene TRBV15, with a weak D call TRBD1 (6 bases). There are 13 residues in the CDR3. Trimming took off 8 bases at V and 0 bases at J, with 10 bases between the two ends. Germline V CDR1 and CDR2: LNHNV, YYDKDF (reference sequence). CDR3 in amino acids: CATVRGYQETQYF. The CDR3, as DNA: TGTGCCACCGTAAGGGGGTACCAAGAGACCCAGTACTTC.

The sample holds one count of this clone. This rearrangement joins TRBV7-9 to TRBJ1-1; D call uncertain. Trimming removed 0 bases at V and 4 bases at J, with 6 bases between. This CDR3 comprises 13 residues. Germline CDR1 is SEHNR and CDR2 is FQNEAQ (reference sequence). CDR3 loop: CASSLASGTEAFF. The CDR3 DNA is TGTGCCAGCAGCTTAGCGTCCGGCACTGAAGCTTTCTTT.

J is TRBJ1-1 and V is TRBV27; possible D gene TRBD1, 6 bases. The germline CDR1 and CDR2 sequences are MNHEY and SMNVEV (reference sequence). The CDR3 length is 16 residues. The germline V and J ends were trimmed by 6 bases and 1 base, with 18 bases remaining between them. Written as DNA, the CDR3 is TGTGCCAGCAGAACGCTGAGGGGGACGGGGAACACTGAAGCTTTCTTT. This translates into CASRTLRGTGNTEAFF.

The chain employs TRBV28 and TRBJ2-1; D unclear. Germline assignment: CDR1 MDHEN and CDR2 SYDVKM. V dropped 2 bases and J dropped 3 bases, with 8 bases sitting between them. This CDR3 has 14 residues. For the CDR3, the DNA is TGTGCCAGCAGTTTAGGGCTAAACTACAATGAGCAGTTCTTC. Amino acids: CASSLGLNYNEQFF.

The chain carries TRBV2 and TRBJ2-5, with 9 bases fitting TRBD1. Germline V gives CDR1 SNHLY, CDR2 FYNNEI. The CDR3 length is 14 residues. The J segment lost 4 bases and the V segment lost 6 bases, leaving 6 bases of the junction unmatched. CDR3 nucleotide sequence: TGTGCCAGCAGGGCACAGACAGGGGGAGAGACCCAGTACTTC. It specifies CASRAQTGGETQYF.

The chain recombines TRBV27 with TRBJ2-7, with 8 nucleotides matching TRBD2. The V gene's germline CDR1 is MNHEY and CDR2 SMNVEV (reference sequence). This CDR3 is built from 16 residues. Trimming removed 6 bases from V and 0 bases from J; junction bases left unmatched: 10. The CDR3 sequence: CASSRETSAASYEQYF. CDR3 DNA: TGTGCCAGCAGCCGAGAGACTAGCGCGGCCTCCTACGAGCAGTACTTC.